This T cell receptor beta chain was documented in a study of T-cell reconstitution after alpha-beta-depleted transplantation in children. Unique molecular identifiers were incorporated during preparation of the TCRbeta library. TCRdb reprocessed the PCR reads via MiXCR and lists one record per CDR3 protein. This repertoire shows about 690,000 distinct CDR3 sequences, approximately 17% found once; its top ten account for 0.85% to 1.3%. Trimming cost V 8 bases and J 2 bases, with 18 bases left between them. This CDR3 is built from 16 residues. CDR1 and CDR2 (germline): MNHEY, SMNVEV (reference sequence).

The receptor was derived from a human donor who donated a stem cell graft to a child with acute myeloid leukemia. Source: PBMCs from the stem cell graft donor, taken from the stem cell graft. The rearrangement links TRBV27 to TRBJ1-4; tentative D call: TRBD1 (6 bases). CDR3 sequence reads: CASPLSLGGTNEKLFF. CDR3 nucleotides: TGTGCCAGCCCCTTAAGTCTAGGGGGGACTAATGAAAAACTGTTTTTT.